Listed below are T cell receptor beta chains from one sample, sequenced in a study of blood T cell repertoires in COVID-19. This table comes from immunoSEQ multiplex PCR, and its TCRdb copy is limited to in-frame clones, with some not included. Found here are 10,000 or so clones, 90% of them singletons; the top ten hold around 10%. Sequencing was carried out using peripheral blood. Every receptor here comes from a human donor in a cohort sampled during active COVID-19. CDR3s include the opening cysteine and the closing phenylalanine or tryptophan. Fields, in order: CDR3 length, V gene, D gene, clone size, J gene, CDR3 DNA, CDR3 protein. D genes are given only for firm matches. Clone size is stated in some rows and not others, as once, few, many or a class when expanded.

length: 13
V: TRBV10-3
D: .
size: .
J: TRBJ2-1
DNA: TGTGCCATCAGTCCTCCGACTTACAATGAGCAGTTCTTC
CDR3: CAISPPTYNEQFF

length: 12
V: TRBV29-1
D: .
size: .
J: TRBJ2-3
DNA: TGCAGCGTCGAGGGAGGCACAGATACGCAGTATTTT
CDR3: CSVEGGTDTQYF

length: 15
V: TRBV5-4
D: TRBD1
size: .
J: TRBJ2-7
DNA: TGTGCCAGCAGCTCCGGGACAGGGGGGGTCTACGAGCAGTACTTC
CDR3: CASSSGTGGVYEQYF

length: 14
V: TRBV2
D: TRBD1
size: .
J: TRBJ1-1
DNA: TGTGCCAGCAGGTTACAGGGGGCGCAAACTGAAGCTTTCTTT
CDR3: CASRLQGAQTEAFF

length: 15
V: TRBV2
D: TRBD2
size: once
J: TRBJ2-2
DNA: TGTGCCAGCAGTGAACGGGGGGGCCTCGCCGGGGAGCTGTTTTTT
CDR3: CASSERGGLAGELFF

length: 14
V: TRBV6-5
D: TRBD1
size: .
J: TRBJ1-1
DNA: TGTGCCAGCAGCGGTACCGGGACAGGGCCTGAAGCTTTCTTT
CDR3: CASSGTGTGPEAFF

length: 15
V: TRBV3-1/TRBV3-2
D: TRBD1
size: .
J: TRBJ1-4
DNA: TGTGCCAGCAGCCTGGGGACAGGACTCGATGAAAAACTGTTTTTT
CDR3: CASSLGTGLDEKLFF

length: 15
V: TRBV5-1
D: TRBD2
size: .
J: TRBJ2-2
DNA: TGCGCCAGCAGCTTGCCTAGCGGTAACACCGGGGAGCTGTTTTTT
CDR3: CASSLPSGNTGELFF

length: 14
V: TRBV14
D: .
size: .
J: TRBJ1-1
DNA: TGTGCCAGCAGCCAAGATCTTGTGAACACTGAAGCTTTCTTT
CDR3: CASSQDLVNTEAFF

length: 15
V: TRBV11-2
D: TRBD1
size: .
J: TRBJ2-7
DNA: TGTGCCAGCAGCACCACGACAGGGAACCTCTACGAGCAGTACTTC
CDR3: CASSTTTGNLYEQYF

length: 13
V: TRBV10-3
D: TRBD1
size: .
J: TRBJ1-6
DNA: TGTGCCACCAAAGGGACAGAAAATTCACCCCTCCACTTT
CDR3: CATKGTENSPLHF

length: 13
V: TRBV7-2
D: .
size: .
J: TRBJ2-3
DNA: TGTGCCAGCAGCCGTCTACTAGCAGATACGCAGTATTTT
CDR3: CASSRLLADTQYF

length: 15
V: TRBV25-1
D: .
size: .
J: TRBJ1-1
DNA: TGTGTCAGCAGTGATCCCACTTCGGGGAACACTGAAGCTTTCTTT
CDR3: CVSSDPTSGNTEAFF

length: 14
V: TRBV10-3
D: .
size: .
J: TRBJ2-1
DNA: TGTGCCATCAGTGAGTCGGTCCGCGTTAATGAGCAGTTCTTC
CDR3: CAISESVRVNEQFF

length: 14
V: TRBV28
D: .
size: .
J: TRBJ2-3
DNA: TGTGCCAGCAGTTTTCTACTAGGTACAGATACGCAGTATTTT
CDR3: CASSFLLGTDTQYF

length: 12
V: TRBV12-3/TRBV12-4
D: .
size: .
J: TRBJ2-7
DNA: TGTGCCAGCAGCATACTGGGGCTCGAGCAGTACTTC
CDR3: CASSILGLEQYF

length: 13
V: TRBV6-5
D: .
size: .
J: TRBJ1-1
DNA: TGTGCCAGCCGGGGGGCTATGAACACTGAAGCTTTCTTT
CDR3: CASRGAMNTEAFF

length: 15
V: TRBV5-8
D: .
size: .
J: TRBJ1-1
DNA: TGTGCCAGCAGCTTAACGACAGGACAGAACACTGAAGCTTTCTTT
CDR3: CASSLTTGQNTEAFF

length: 13
V: TRBV30
D: .
size: .
J: TRBJ1-1
DNA: TGTGCCTGGAGTGTACGATCGGACACTGAAGCTTTCTTT
CDR3: CAWSVRSDTEAFF

length: 15
V: TRBV2
D: TRBD1
size: .
J: TRBJ1-5
DNA: TGTGCCAGCAGCGGGACAGGGTTTAGCAATCAGCCCCAGCATTTT
CDR3: CASSGTGFSNQPQHF

length: 14
V: TRBV7-6
D: .
size: once
J: TRBJ1-1
DNA: TGTGCCAGCAGCCCCGATACAGTTTACACTGAAGCTTTCTTT
CDR3: CASSPDTVYTEAFF

length: 14
V: TRBV29-1
D: TRBD2
size: .
J: TRBJ2-1
DNA: TGCAGCGTTGCACACGGGACTAGCCCCACAGAGCAGTTCTTC
CDR3: CSVAHGTSPTEQFF

length: 14
V: TRBV18
D: .
size: few
J: TRBJ2-7
DNA: TGTGCCAGCTCACCACGGAGGGTACTCTACGAGCAGTACTTC
CDR3: CASSPRRVLYEQYF

length: 17
V: TRBV4-2
D: TRBD1
size: .
J: TRBJ2-2
DNA: TGTGCCAGCAGCCAGCCCGGGACAGGGGGCCTCACCGGGGAGCTGTTTTTT
CDR3: CASSQPGTGGLTGELFF

length: 16
V: TRBV9
D: .
size: .
J: TRBJ1-2
DNA: TGTGCCAGCAGCGAGTCGGATGAGGGCCCGAACTATGGCTACACCTTC
CDR3: CASSESDEGPNYGYTF

length: 14
V: TRBV5-1
D: .
size: .
J: TRBJ1-4
DNA: TGCGCCAGCAGCCCCACGGGGTCCAATGAAAAACTGTTTTTT
CDR3: CASSPTGSNEKLFF

length: 15
V: TRBV19
D: .
size: .
J: TRBJ2-5
DNA: TGTGCCAGTAGTATAGATCGAGAGCGCCAAGAGACCCAGTACTTC
CDR3: CASSIDRERQETQYF

length: 12
V: TRBV5-1
D: .
size: .
J: TRBJ1-2
DNA: TGCGCCAGCAGCTTAGGAGACTATGGCTACACCTTC
CDR3: CASSLGDYGYTF

length: 13
V: TRBV7-3
D: .
size: .
J: TRBJ2-5
DNA: TGTGCCAGCAGCCGAGGGTTTTCGGAGACCCAGTACTTC
CDR3: CASSRGFSETQYF

length: 13
V: TRBV18
D: .
size: .
J: TRBJ1-5
DNA: TGTGCCAGCTCCCCGGACAGATATCAGCCCCAGCATTTT
CDR3: CASSPDRYQPQHF

length: 14
V: TRBV30
D: .
size: .
J: TRBJ1-2
DNA: TGTGCCTGGAGTCGAACAAGAACTAACTATGGCTACACCTTC
CDR3: CAWSRTRTNYGYTF

length: 15
V: TRBV4-1
D: .
size: .
J: TRBJ1-3
DNA: TGCGCCAGCAGCCAAGAATCAGCTCAGGGGTACACCATATATTTT
CDR3: CASSQESAQGYTIYF